This T cell receptor beta chain was found in a study of T-cell reconstitution after alpha-beta-depleted transplantation in children. A library of TCRbeta sequences, prepared with unique molecular identifiers, was generated. Each CDR3 protein is one row after TCRdb ran MiXCR on the PCR reads. Here the sample spans 490,000 or so distinct CDR3 sequences, approximately 10% being singletons. This clonotype has only one observation. This may come from a read error, since a much larger clone is one base off. This TCR derives from a child aged 2 to 9 with inherited bone marrow failure, due to receive a stem cell transplant. The source was PBMCs, collected before TCRalphabeta/CD19-depleted stem cell transplant.

The DNA of the CDR3 is TGCGCCAGCAGCCAACAAAGTCTATTACTAGTGGGAGGTGAAGATACGCAGTATTTT. This gives the protein CASSQQSLLLVGGEDTQYF. V usage is TRBV4-3 and J usage is TRBJ2-3; D possibly corresponds to TRBD2 (6 bases). V lost 2 bases and J 5 bases, leaving 26 bases between the germline ends. Looked up from germline, CDR1 is LGHNA and CDR2 is YSLEER. The CDR3 has 19 residues.